The clone carrying this T cell receptor (beta chain) was recorded once. Random hexamers served to reverse transcribe about 0.45 to 1 ug RNA. Coverage of TCR beta CDR3 amplification by immunoSEQ multiplex PCR extended to 54 Vbeta and 13 Jbeta. MiXCR, run by TCRdb on the immunoSEQ multiplex PCR reads, gives a single entry per CDR3 protein. The profile shows 200,000 to 250,000 distinct CDR3 sequences, around 95% of them singletons. CD8+ and CD4+ T cells from blood underwent TCR beta sequencing. Those who served as multiple sclerosis controls were treatment-naive patients with stable or active relapsing-remitting disease. Negative magnetic isolation gave CD8+ and CD4+ cells; FACS enriched CD8+ TEMRA. The data are from a study of CD8 T cells in Susac syndrome. The germline V and J ends were trimmed by 6 bases and 6 bases, with 15 bases remaining between them. The CDR3 loop spans 12 amino acids. Per germline, CDR1 SQVTM and CDR2 ANQGSEA.

The sequenced sample consisted of CD4+ T cells from PBMCs. This chain uses TRBV29-1 with TRBJ2-7; D is ambiguous. The receptor comes from a human donor with multiple sclerosis. This chain's CDR3 is CSVGNQLVEQYF. CDR3 bases: TGCAGCGTAGGGAATCAACTCGTCGAGCAGTACTTC.